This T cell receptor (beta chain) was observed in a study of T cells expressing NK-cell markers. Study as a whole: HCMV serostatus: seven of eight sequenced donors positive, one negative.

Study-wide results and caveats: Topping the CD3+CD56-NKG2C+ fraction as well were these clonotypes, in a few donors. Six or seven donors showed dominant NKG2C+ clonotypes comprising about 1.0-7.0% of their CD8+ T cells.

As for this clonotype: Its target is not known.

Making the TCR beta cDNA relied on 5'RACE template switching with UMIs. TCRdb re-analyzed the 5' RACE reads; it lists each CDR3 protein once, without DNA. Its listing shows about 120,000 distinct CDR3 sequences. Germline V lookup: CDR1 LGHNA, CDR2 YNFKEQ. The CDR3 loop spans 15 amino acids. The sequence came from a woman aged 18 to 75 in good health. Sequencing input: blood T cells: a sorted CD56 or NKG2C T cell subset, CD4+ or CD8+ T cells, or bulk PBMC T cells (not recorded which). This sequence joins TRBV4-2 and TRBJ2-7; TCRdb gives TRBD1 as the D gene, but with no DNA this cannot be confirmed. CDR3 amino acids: CASSQNPGHAYEQYF.